A selection of T cell receptor beta chains follows, all from one sample in a study of OX40 agonist ivuxolimab in advanced cancers. Repertoires were generated with immunoSEQ multiplex PCR, while TCRdb's copy carries only in-frame clones and drops some. This sample carries roughly 99,000 clones, approximately 89% of them seen once, and the ten largest clones take 1% to 1.5%. This specimen consisted of CD4+ or CD8+ T cells sorted from blood, obtained in a trial of the OX40 agonist ivuxolimab. The receptors here all came from an adult with an advanced solid tumor such as melanoma, head and neck, liver or kidney cancer. Both conserved end residues are trimmed from each CDR3.

len	v_gene	j_gene	CDR3aa
11	TRBV30	TRBJ1-4	ASRQGGNEKLF
12	TRBV18	TRBJ1-5	ASSPATGDQPQH
11	TRBV7-2	TRBJ2-4	ASSAARVDIQY
12	TRBV27	TRBJ2-2	ASSLPGNTGELF
12	TRBV5-4	TRBJ2-2	ASSLEDRAGELF
13	TRBV6-5	TRBJ1-6	ASSSAGTHNSPLH
14	TRBV25-1	TRBJ2-1	ASSEYGQGTYNEQF
11	TRBV5-4	TRBJ1-2	ASRATTNYGYT
15	TRBV5-1	TRBJ2-3	ASSLPASGRRTDTQY
9	TRBV20-1	TRBJ1-2	SASPGAGYT
13	TRBV6-6	TRBJ2-7	ASSPPSGGGYEQY
11	TRBV28	TRBJ1-2	ASSFEGNYGYT
9	TRBV5-1	TRBJ2-7	ASSAQGEQY
12	TRBV13	TRBJ2-5	ASSWDKKKETQY
13	TRBV5-1	TRBJ2-2	ASSLAAGVVGELF
13	TRBV27	TRBJ2-7	ASSYGTSGSGEQY
10	TRBV5-4	TRBJ2-7	ASSGGVTPRY
13	TRBV6-5	TRBJ1-3	ASSSRTGAGNTIY
11	TRBV4-3	TRBJ1-2	ASSLDRDYGYT
14	TRBV7-9	TRBJ2-5	ASSGGRATYQETQY
15	TRBV21-1	TRBJ2-1	ASSKLAGPYQNNEQF
13	TRBV15	TRBJ1-2	ATSRAEQGSYGYT
13	TRBV11-3	TRBJ1-6	ASSLAGQGNSPLH
11	TRBV15	TRBJ1-1	ATSSRSRGEAF
12	TRBV7-3	TRBJ2-7	ASSSLGQSYEQY
12	TRBV6-4	TRBJ1-5	ASSEGNSNQPQH
13	TRBV9	TRBJ2-7	ASSVNRQGVDEQY
12	TRBV13	TRBJ2-4	ASSLVRRENIQY
11	TRBV10-3	TRBJ2-2	AVGTGRTGELF
10	TRBV28	TRBJ1-5	ASSLSGGAQH
13	TRBV6-1	TRBJ2-2	ASSGVLWTAGELF
12	TRBV5-4	TRBJ2-3	ASSLKTSEDTQY
14	TRBV6-5	TRBJ2-4	ASSYRGDGAKNIQY
11	TRBV19	TRBJ1-4	ASKKGGYEKLF
13	TRBV19	TRBJ2-1	ASTTPHLSYNEQF
12	TRBV28	TRBJ1-1	ASRPDRMNTEAF
11	TRBV5-1	TRBJ2-3	ASSLPGTDTQY
13	TRBV28	TRBJ2-1	ASTHPDRTYNEQF
11	TRBV6-5	TRBJ2-3	ASSPPGSDTQY
13	TRBV5-3	TRBJ1-5	ARSVGPGRNQPQH
12	TRBV19	TRBJ1-1	ASKDSFMNTEAF
11	TRBV2	TRBJ1-5	ASSKNSNQPQH
13	TRBV5-1	TRBJ2-5	ASSPRGGPWETQY
11	TRBV5-6	TRBJ1-2	ASSLDSGYGYT
10	TRBV2	TRBJ2-7	ASDPQGYEQY
13	TRBV7-9	TRBJ2-1	ASSTAGTVIPEQF
11	TRBV7-2	TRBJ2-7	ASSVDRVDEQY
12	TRBV9	TRBJ2-1	ASSVGGGTNEQF
13	TRBV7-9	TRBJ1-4	ASSPGSATNEKLF
11	TRBV19	TRBJ2-7	ASSSGLFYEQY
13	TRBV6-5	TRBJ1-5	ASRGQGATNQPQH
13	TRBV5-1	TRBJ2-5	ASSLTGIYQETQY
12	TRBV28	TRBJ1-4	ASNLQGGNEKLF
10	TRBV5-1	TRBJ2-5	ASSSLQETQY
11	TRBV7-9	TRBJ1-2	ASSVTGGEGYT